Included here is one TCR beta chain sequence, with context. The sample originates from a study of shared clonotypes between healthy human individuals. Study-wide context: Each donor had three CD4 naive, three CD4 memory, two CD8 naive and one CD8 memory plate.

The repertoire was sequenced with immunoSEQ multiplex PCR; TCRdb's copy has only in-frame clones and lacks some. The sample includes some 1,100,000 clones, around three quarters of them seen just once. The material sequenced was memory CD4+ T cells from PBMCs. Subset denoted: CD45RA-negative fraction. The clonotype comes from a man aged 18 to 30 in good health. Some clones in this sample may be carry-over from other donors' samples.

The CDR3 sequence: CASSHRGVLTYNEQFF. The CDR3 DNA reads as TGTGCCAGCAGCCACAGGGGTGTCCTTACCTACAATGAGCAGTTCTTC. This sequence joins TRBV11-1 and TRBJ2-1; 7 nucleotides agree with TRBD1. J lost 2 bases, V lost 5 bases, and 9 bases had no gene match. The germline V gene encodes CDR1 SGHAT and CDR2 FQDESV (reference sequence). CDR3 length: 16 amino acids.